This T cell receptor beta chain was profiled in a study of blood T cell repertoires in COVID-19. Study in general: The United States, Italy and Spain were the sources of the acute and convalescent COVID-19 samples.

The assay was immunoSEQ multiplex PCR, and TCRdb's table has in-frame clones only and misses some. This table has fewer than 300,000 clones, roughly 84% appearing once. Looked up from germline, CDR1 is KGHSH and CDR2 is LQKENI. This CDR3 spans 13 amino acids. V was shortened by 4 bases and J by 6 bases, with 12 bases between the two germline ends. This rearrangement joins TRBV18 to TRBJ1-1; no reliable D call. Material for sequencing was peripheral blood. The receptor comes from a human donor in a cohort sampled during active COVID-19. The CDR3 region is CASSQANGAEAFF. The DNA of the CDR3 is TGTGCCAGCTCACAAGCAAACGGGGCTGAAGCTTTCTTT.